This T cell receptor beta chain was profiled in a study of glioma-infiltrating T cells (dated by TCRdb to 2015 to 2016). Regarding the research as a whole: Sequencing of TCR alpha- and beta-chain repertoires was performed on glioma tissue, on non-neoplastic brain tissue, and on matched peripheral blood mononuclear cells. To measure divergence between tissue and blood T-cell populations, each tissue-infiltrating repertoire was compared with the peripheral blood repertoire of the same patient. Three low-grade glioma patients, several primary glioblastoma patients, and three non-glioma patients who contributed non-neoplastic brain tissue made up the paired cohort. Results the study describes overall, beyond this receptor: In non-neoplastic patients, VJ-independent divergence between tissue and blood fell below expectation, whereas in all gliomas, and especially in low-grade gliomas, the divergence rose above expectation. Small numbers underpinned the group comparisons: under ten glioblastoma patients, three low-grade glioma patients and three non-neoplastic patients. Only a very small number of CDR3 sequences turned up in both tissue and blood, a result put down to high CDR3 diversity combined with limited sampling.

CDR1 and CDR2 are drawn from the germline V gene: MGHRA, YSYEKL. V is reduced by 0 bases and J by 15 bases, leaving a spacing of 15 bases between them. The CDR3 runs 13 amino acids, cysteine and phenylalanine included. Of the read, only the CDR3 DNA is kept; its 39 bases are in frame from base 1. This clonotype was found many times. No cognate antigen has been identified for it. The input lacks base qualities; no much larger clone sits a single base away. The iRepertoire nested amplicon-rescue multiplex PCR (arm-PCR) platform was used to amplify TCR alpha and beta CDR3 regions from RNA. For one-step reverse transcription and amplification, roughly 90-450 ng of tissue mRNA or PBMC total RNA was used as input. Following bead purification, Illumina adapters were added by a secondary multiplex PCR, and libraries between 200 and 400 bp were gel-purified. Libraries carried internal 6-nucleotide barcodes used for demultiplexing. Libraries were sequenced on an Illumina MiSeq with 2x220 or 2x250 nucleotide paired-end reads. The original pipeline was this. Paired reads were merged using FLASH 1.2.11 and were aligned to the GRCh37 human genome using BWA-MEM, after which TRA and TRB reads were extracted. For V and J assignment, an IMGT-derived reference of cassette sequences and CDR3 motifs that included pseudogenes was used. Reads were translated in three frames, and productive CDR3s were defined by a C…FGXG motif without stop codons. A clonotype was defined as a unique combination of a V-J cassette pair and a CDR3 amino acid sequence. Reads were filtered by Hamming distance, with the threshold set by the sequence error rate of each sample in mapped regions. TCRdb passed the public sequencing reads through fastp at Q25 and MiXCR, retaining productive beta sequences. Rows merge per CDR3 protein into single entries with the most common DNA and genes. None of the V and J calls come from the authors' own analysis; TCRdb made them. For this sample the table gives under 150,000 distinct CDR3 sequences, of which around 25% were detected only once. The ten largest clones represent under 35% of the sample.

The rearrangement joined TRBV4-1 to TRBJ2-1; a tentative D match to TRBD2 spans 6 bases. This receptor was taken from a human donor with low-grade glioma or glioblastoma, undergoing nonglioma brain surgery, or in good health (not recorded which). Source material: glioma tissue, nonneoplastic brain tissue, or PBMCs (not recorded which). This receptor has the CDR3 CASSQDWTGVGFF. DNA sequence: TGCGCCAGCAGCCAAGATTGGACGGGGGTAGGGTTCTTC.